One sample yielded the 11 T cell receptor beta chains listed below, sequenced in a study of PD-1 blockade in classical Hodgkin lymphoma. The patients all showed relapse after autologous stem cell transplantation, while their brentuximab vedotin exposure varied. TCRdb's table, derived via immunoSEQ multiplex PCR, lists solely in-frame clones and lacks some. The sample contains about 110,000 clones, 80% to 90% of which appear only once. Sample: peripheral blood mononuclear cells (PBMCs), taken before the second cycle of nivolumab. The source of these receptors is a human donor with classical Hodgkin lymphoma.

V gene TRBV6-5 combines with J gene TRBJ1-1, with 9 bases fitting TRBD1. In germline, CDR1 is MNHEY, CDR2 SVGAGI. CDR3 length equals 14 residues. The J segment lost 1 base and the V segment lost 4 bases, leaving 1 base of the junction unmatched. DNA of the CDR3: TGTGCCAGCAGTTTGGGACAGGGGAACACTGAAGCTTTCTTT. It translates to CASSLGQGNTEAFF.

The genes are TRBV5-1 and TRBJ1-1, with D maybe TRBD1 (5 bases). Trimming cost V 3 bases and J 3 bases, with 15 bases left between them. The germline CDR1 and CDR2 sequences are SGHRS and YFSETQ. The CDR3 extends over 15 amino acids. CDR3 in amino acids: CASSSDTGRHTEAFF. CDR3 nucleotide sequence: TGCGCCAGCAGCTCAGACACAGGTCGTCACACTGAAGCTTTCTTT.

The chain joins TRBV28 to TRBJ2-7; no definite D call. The CDR3 is 11 residues long. In germline, CDR1 is MDHEN, CDR2 SYDVKM. V gave up 7 bases and J gave up 3 bases, with 7 bases separating them. Written as DNA, the CDR3 is TGTGCCAGCACCAAATACTACGAGCAGTACTTC. The encoded protein is CASTKYYEQYF.

This clone came up once. The chain carries TRBV10-3 and TRBJ2-7; D call uncertain. This CDR3 is built from 11 residues. CDR1 and CDR2 (germline): ENHRY, SYGVKD. V was shortened by 2 bases and J by 5 bases, with 4 bases between the two germline ends. The CDR3 sequence is CAISETNEQYF. CDR3 sequence (DNA): TGTGCCATCAGTGAGACGAACGAGCAGTACTTC.

The CDR3 coding sequence is TGTGCCAGCAGCTCCCCCCAAACCGGGACCCAGTACTTC. Protein: CASSSPQTGTQYF. J is TRBJ2-5 and V is TRBV7-2, with D unresolved. Germline lookup yields CDR1 SGHTA and CDR2 FQGNSA. Trimming stripped 4 bases from V and 7 bases from J, with 13 bases between. The CDR3 totals 13 residues.

This clone was detected only once. The CDR3 DNA reads TGTGCTAGTGGTCCCCCCCCGGGGGACTATGGCTACACCTTC. Translated: CASGPPPGDYGYTF. The rearrangement uses TRBV12-5 and TRBJ1-2; D might be TRBD1 (5 bases). Trimming pared 5 bases from V and 3 bases from J, leaving 13 bases between. This CDR3 spans 14 amino acids. CDR1 and CDR2 (germline): LGHNT, FRNRAP.

The chain has TRBV30 and TRBJ2-7; D may be TRBD1 or TRBD2 (7 bases each). Looked up from germline, CDR1 is GTSNPN and CDR2 is SVGIG (reference sequence). This CDR3 region has 15 residues. Between the trimmed V and J ends, which lost 4 bases and 2 bases, there was a span of 18 bases. The CDR3: CAWTSGGTVAYEQYF. In nucleotides, the CDR3 is TGTGCCTGGACATCCGGGGGGACAGTTGCCTACGAGCAGTACTTC.

This chain joins TRBV6-5 and TRBJ1-5, with D hard to call. The length of the CDR3 is 13 residues. V lost 7 bases and J 3 bases, leaving 10 bases between the germline ends. From germline, CDR1 is MNHEY and CDR2 SVGAGI. DNA of the CDR3: TGTGCCAGCAAATCGGGGTTCAATCAGCCCCAGCATTTT. Protein product: CASKSGFNQPQHF.

The rearrangement uses TRBV29-1 and TRBJ2-3; 8 bases line up with TRBD2. Trimming at V came to 6 bases and at J to 1 base, leaving 3 bases not matched to a gene. Germline CDR1 is SQVTM and CDR2 is ANQGSEA. The length of the CDR3 is 13 residues. The chain's CDR3 is CSVVTSGTDTQYF. The CDR3 DNA is TGCAGCGTCGTGACTAGCGGCACAGATACGCAGTATTTT.

The chain joins TRBV6-5 to TRBJ1-3; unclear D gene. This CDR3 comprises 14 residues. V shed 6 bases and J shed 4 bases, with 13 bases lying between them. The germline V gene encodes CDR1 MNHEY and CDR2 SVGAGI. As DNA, the CDR3 is TGTGCCAGCAGAGAGGGTCCGGTCGGAAACACCATATATTTT. It codes for CASREGPVGNTIYF.

The chain links TRBV30 to TRBJ1-1, with D perhaps matching TRBD1 (5 bases). Germline V gene sequence: CDR1 GTSNPN, CDR2 SVGIG (reference sequence). The CDR3 spans 13 residues. Trimming removed 1 base from V and 1 base from J, with 7 bases in between. The CDR3 loop reads CAWSAGQNTEAFF. CDR3 nucleotide sequence: TGTGCCTGGAGTGCGGGGCAGAACACTGAAGCTTTCTTT.